The 30 T cell receptor beta chains below all came from one sample that was sequenced in a study of blood T cells in healthy people across ages. Primers used in a second PCR of about 7 to 12 cycles were a sample-barcoded 5' primer and a J-beta primer mix. TCRdb independently ran MiXCR on the 5' RACE reads; one entry per CDR3 protein. The sample has 1.8 million or so distinct CDR3 sequences, 35% to 50% seen once; the top ten hold 20% to 25%. Input material: blood. Every receptor here comes from a human donor in good health.

The CDR3 bases are TGTGCCAGTCAGACTCGGGACTACCTCAATGAGCAGTTCTTC. This translates into CASQTRDYLNEQFF. This sequence joins TRBV19 and TRBJ2-1; TRBD2 matches at 7 bases. There are 14 residues in the CDR3. Germline CDR1 reads LNHDA; CDR2 reads SQIVND (reference sequence). J was trimmed by 6 bases and V by 8 bases; bases with no gene match: 10.

Concerning this clonotype itself: A read error may account for a junction end that differs from germline. The chain couples TRBV5-6 to TRBJ2-5; 7 nucleotides align to TRBD1. The CDR3 is made up of 14 amino acids. Germline assignment: CDR1 SGHDT and CDR2 YYEEEE. The CDR3 sequence is CASKDGTAKESQYF. The CDR3 nucleotides read TGTGCCAGCAAAGACGGGACAGCGAAAGAGTCCCAGTACTTC.

This chain joins TRBV20-1 and TRBJ1-2; D is ambiguous. CDR1 is DFQATT, CDR2 SNEGSKA, per germline (reference sequence). Trimming pared 2 bases from V and 4 bases from J, leaving 17 bases between. CDR3 length: 15 amino acids. The DNA for the CDR3 is TGCAGTGCTAGAAACCCCGGCAGGCAGTTCTATGGCTACACCTTC. Translated: CSARNPGRQFYGYTF.

The CDR3 region is CSVELLMNTEAFF. DNA for the CDR3: TGCAGCGTCGAACTCCTCATGAACACTGAAGCTTTCTTT. The chain uses TRBV29-1 and TRBJ1-1; D is unresolved. V lost 6 bases and J 0 bases, leaving 11 bases between the germline ends. Germline CDR1 reads SQVTM; CDR2 reads ANQGSEA. CDR3 size: 13 residues.

The V call is TRBV7-2, the J call TRBJ1-2; D remains unclear. Germline V lookup: CDR1 SGHTA, CDR2 FQGNSA. There are 13 residues in the CDR3. Trimming removed 4 bases from V and 5 bases from J, with 11 bases in between. The chain's CDR3 is CASSSLRGYGYTF. The CDR3, as DNA: TGTGCCAGCAGCTCCCTGCGGGGATATGGCTACACCTTC.

This clonotype was counted between two and nine times. V and J are TRBV20-1 and TRBJ1-2; D gene uncertain. CDR1 DFQATT and CDR2 SNEGSKA come from the germline V gene (reference sequence). V was trimmed by 2 bases and J by 4 bases, leaving 11 bases between them. The CDR3 is 13 amino acids. The CDR3 spells CSARRQAAYGYTF. In DNA form, the CDR3 reads TGCAGTGCTAGACGGCAGGCGGCCTATGGCTACACCTTC.

This chain joins TRBV29-1 and TRBJ2-1; D remains unclear. The CDR3 sequence is 15 residues long. Germline V gives CDR1 SQVTM, CDR2 ANQGSEA. The V and J ends lost 1 base and 4 bases respectively, with 14 bases between them. CDR3 region: CSVEGPAEMYNEQFF. The DNA for the CDR3 is TGCAGCGTTGAAGGTCCCGCGGAAATGTACAATGAGCAGTTCTTC.

Turning to this clonotype: One end of the junction does not line up with germline, which may come from a read error. This chain joins TRBV7-9 and TRBJ2-1; D may be TRBD1 (6 bases). The CDR3 has 13 amino acids. Germline values: CDR1 SEHNR, CDR2 FQNEAQ (reference sequence). CDR3 bases: TGTGCCAGCAGCTTAGGGACAGCCAATGAGCATTTCTTC. Translated, it gives CASSLGTANEHFF. The variable domain in full, with the rest retrieved from reference TRBV7-9 and TRBJ2-1, is DTGVSQNPRHKITKRGQNVTFRCDPISEHNRLYWYRQTLGQGPEFLTYFQNEAQLEKSRLLSDRFSAERPKGSFSTLEIQRTEQGDSAMYLCASSLGTANEHFFGPGTRLTVL.

The V call is TRBV5-5, the J call TRBJ1-2; D unresolved. Germline CDR1 SGHKS, CDR2 YYEKEE (reference sequence). This CDR3 has 13 amino acids. Trimming pared 4 bases from V and 3 bases from J, leaving 10 bases between. CDR3 loop: CASSPISDYGYTF. Here the CDR3 DNA reads TGTGCCAGCAGCCCCATATCTGACTATGGCTACACCTTC.

The rearrangement uses TRBV20-1 and TRBJ2-4; 8 nucleotides align to TRBD2. J gave up 8 bases and V 1 base, and 4 bases lay outside the gene matches. CDR3 length equals 13 residues. CDR1 DFQATT and CDR2 SNEGSKA come from the germline V gene (reference sequence). CDR3 in amino acids: CSARAREGDIQYF. Here the CDR3 DNA reads TGCAGTGCTAGAGCCCGGGAGGGGGACATTCAGTACTTC.

The chain is built from TRBV6-5 and TRBJ1-4; D may be TRBD1 (5 bases). Germline V gene data show CDR1 as MNHEY and CDR2 as SVGAGI. Trimming took off 3 bases at V and 8 bases at J, with 16 bases between the two ends. The CDR3 is 15 amino acids. The CDR3 protein is CASSYSAGNTEKLFF. In DNA, the CDR3 is TGTGCCAGCAGTTATTCGGCAGGGAACACCGAAAAACTGTTTTTT.

There are a few counts of this clonotype. The chain joins TRBV10-3 to TRBJ2-2; D remains ambiguous. The V and J ends lost 4 bases and 2 bases respectively, with 5 bases between them. The germline gives CDR1 ENHRY, CDR2 SYGVKD. The CDR3 length is 13 residues. The CDR3 nucleotides are TGTGCCATCAGTGGTGACAACACCGGGGAGCTGTTTTTT. Translating gives CAISGDNTGELFF.

This rearrangement joins TRBV21-1 to TRBJ1-2. TRBV21-1 is noted as a pseudogene. CDR3 size: 12 residues. CDR3 bases: TGTGCCAGCAGCAAAGGGCAGGGTCGCTACACCTTC. This translates into CASSKGQGRYTF.

V gene TRBV7-3 combines with J gene TRBJ1-2, with D possibly TRBD1 on 5 matching bases. Trimming cost V 0 bases and J 8 bases, with 13 bases left between them. Germline V gene sequence: CDR1 SGHTA, CDR2 FQGTGA. The length of the CDR3 is 14 residues. The CDR3 nucleotides read TGTGCCAGCAGCTTAACGCCAGGGCTCGGGGGCTACACCTTC. As protein: CASSLTPGLGGYTF.

This chain joins TRBV5-4 and TRBJ2-5; TRBD2 matches at 15 bases. Germline CDR1 is SGHNT and CDR2 is YYREEE (reference sequence). The V and J ends lost 5 bases and 0 bases, in that order; junction bases with no gene match: 5. The CDR3 has 17 amino acids. This CDR3 is CASRLGTSGGNQETQYF. CDR3 sequence (DNA): TGTGCCAGCAGGCTGGGGACTAGCGGGGGGAACCAAGAGACCCAGTACTTC.

In its sample, this clonotype was seen many times. The gene calls are TRBV10-3 and TRBJ2-5, with 7 nucleotides matching TRBD1. CDR1 ENHRY and CDR2 SYGVKD come from the germline V gene. The V and J ends lost 5 bases and 2 bases, in that order; junction bases with no gene match: 5. CDR3 length equals 14 residues. The CDR3 loop reads CAISPGQKQETQYF. Here the CDR3 DNA reads TGTGCCATCAGTCCGGGACAGAAACAAGAGACCCAGTACTTC.

This clonotype was observed a few times. The V and J genes are TRBV15 and TRBJ1-2; 10 nucleotides match TRBD1. The germline V gene has CDR1 LNHNV and CDR2 YYDKDF (reference sequence). Unmatched junction bases numbered 5, after V lost 2 bases and J lost 5 bases. This CDR3 is built from 15 residues. The CDR3 region is CATSRRTGGRYGYTF. The CDR3 DNA sequence: TGTGCCACCAGCAGAAGGACAGGGGGACGGTATGGCTACACCTTC.

This chain links TRBV6-6 with TRBJ2-7; D gene ambiguous. Trimming pared 6 bases from V and 6 bases from J, leaving 24 bases between. CDR1 is MNHNY, CDR2 SVGAGI, per germline (reference sequence). The CDR3 totals 16 residues. CDR3 sequence: CASSPPRRNRRVEQYF. CDR3 nucleotides: TGTGCCAGCAGCCCCCCCCGACGAAATCGACGGGTCGAGCAGTACTTC.

This clonotype was counted only a few times. V and J are TRBV11-2 and TRBJ2-7, with D possibly being TRBD1 (5 bases). The CDR3 has 14 amino acids. Trimming took off 5 bases at V and 0 bases at J, with 11 bases between the two ends. Germline CDR1 is SGHAT and CDR2 is FQNNGV. The CDR3 here is CASSEDRLSYEQYF. DNA for the CDR3: TGTGCCAGCAGCGAAGACAGACTCTCCTACGAGCAGTACTTC.

V usage is TRBV20-1 and J usage is TRBJ2-6; D possibly corresponds to TRBD1 (5 bases). V lost 5 bases to trimming and J lost 0 bases, with 20 bases between them. This CDR3 region has 18 residues. Germline CDR1 DFQATT, CDR2 SNEGSKA (reference sequence). The CDR3: CSAPNRGRVFSGANVLTF. In nucleotides, the CDR3 is TGCAGTGCTCCCAACCGTGGCAGGGTTTTCTCTGGGGCCAACGTCCTGACTTTC.

This chain connects TRBV6-2 or TRBV6-3 to TRBJ2-4; D is unresolved. Near its end, the DNA agrees better with TRBJ2-7, so the J call may be wrong. The germline gives CDR1 MNHEY, CDR2 SVGEGT. CDR3 length equals 11 residues. CDR3 sequence: CASSRDNEQYF. The CDR3 region has the DNA TGTGCCAGCAGTAGGGATAACGAGCAGTACTTC.

The chain combines TRBV24-1 with TRBJ2-5, with 7 bases that match TRBD1. Germline lookup yields CDR1 KGHDR and CDR2 SFDVKD. The CDR3 sequence is 15 residues long. V lost 2 bases, J lost 4 bases, and 6 bases stayed unmatched. The DNA for the CDR3 is TGTGCCACCAGTGATTCGACAGGGACGGGAGAGACCCAGTACTTC. Its translation is CATSDSTGTGETQYF.

The chain carries TRBV4-3 and TRBJ2-1; no clear D. The germline gives CDR1 LGHNA, CDR2 YSLEER. The CDR3 spans 15 residues. V lost 1 base, J lost 0 bases, and 7 bases lay in between. The CDR3 reads CASSQVWSSYNEQFF. As DNA, the CDR3 is TGCGCCAGCAGCCAAGTTTGGAGCTCCTACAATGAGCAGTTCTTC.

The chain is built from TRBV10-3 and TRBJ2-1, with 8 bases lining up with TRBD1. V was clipped by 2 bases and J by 4 bases; unmatched bases: 4. CDR1 and CDR2 (germline): ENHRY, SYGVKD. The CDR3 runs 15 residues. The CDR3 DNA is TGTGCCATCAGTGAGCAAGGGGACAGGTACAATGAGCAGTTCTTC. Encoded protein: CAISEQGDRYNEQFF.

This clonotype has just a few counts. CDR3 coding DNA: TGTGCCAGTTCAGGGGACTACGGCTACGAGCAGTACTTC. Protein product: CASSGDYGYEQYF. The J gene is TRBJ2-7, the V gene TRBV2, with D maybe TRBD2 (7 bases). Trimming cost V 9 bases and J 3 bases, with 15 bases left between them. CDR3 length equals 13 residues. Germline CDR1 reads SNHLY; CDR2 reads FYNNEI.

This clonotype was counted between two and nine times. V and J are TRBV24-1 and TRBJ2-5; D uncertain. The end of the DNA aligns better with TRBJ2-7, so the J call may be wrong. The CDR3 is made up of 13 amino acids. Germline V gives CDR1 KGHDR, CDR2 SFDVKD. This chain's CDR3 is CATSPPFTYEQYF. CDR3 nucleotide sequence: TGTGCCACCAGTCCACCCTTTACGTACGAGCAGTACTTC.

The V gene is TRBV5-6, the J gene TRBJ2-5; the match to TRBD2 covers 11 bases. V was pared by 1 base and J by 5 bases, with 16 bases of the junction left unmatched. The germline V gene has CDR1 SGHDT and CDR2 YYEEEE. The CDR3 is 19 residues long. This CDR3 is CASSLYLSGGALAGETQYF. In DNA form, the CDR3 reads TGTGCCAGCAGCTTGTACCTTAGCGGGGGGGCACTGGCCGGGGAGACCCAGTACTTC.

The rearrangement uses TRBV4-3 and TRBJ1-2, with D possibly matching TRBD1 (5 bases). The germline V and J ends were trimmed by 1 base and 7 bases, with 13 bases remaining between them. The CDR3 runs to 14 residues. Germline V CDR1 and CDR2: LGHNA, YSLEER. The CDR3 DNA reads TGCGCCAGCAGCCAAGTTTCAGGGCCGAGTGGCTACACCTTC. Translation: CASSQVSGPSGYTF.

This clonotype was seen a handful of times. The rearrangement joins TRBV5-1 to TRBJ1-5; 8 bases are shared with TRBD1. The junction had 7 bases not matched to a gene; V was cut back by 5 bases and J by 0 bases. Germline V lookup: CDR1 SGHRS, CDR2 YFSETQ. The CDR3 is 16 amino acids. The CDR3 here is CASRPGTGYSNQPQHF. As DNA, the CDR3 is TGCGCCAGCAGACCTGGGACAGGTTATAGCAATCAGCCCCAGCATTTT.

Only a few counts were recorded for this clonotype. The chain joins TRBV13 to TRBJ2-1; tentatively, D is TRBD1 (6 bases). Trimming removed 5 bases from V and 4 bases from J, with 12 bases in between. The CDR3 loop spans 14 amino acids. Germline assignment: CDR1 PRHDT and CDR2 FYEKMQ (reference sequence). The CDR3 DNA follows: TGTGCCAGCAGCCTCCGGACAGATTACAATGAGCAGTTCTTC. Translated, it gives CASSLRTDYNEQFF.